Listed below are T cell receptor beta chains from one sample, sequenced in a study of post-analysis software for immune sequencing data. MiXCR was run by TCRdb on the PCR reads, yielding one entry per CDR3 protein. The sample contains 350,000 to 450,000 distinct CDR3 sequences, less than 40% of which appear only once. Source material: blood. These receptors came from a girl aged 2 to 10 with multiple sclerosis. CDR3s include the opening cysteine and the closing phenylalanine or tryptophan. A D gene is named only where the DNA matches it firmly. Where a row states a size, it is once, few, many or the class of an expanded clone; other rows omit it.

few TRBJ2-5 TRBV13 NA CASQGWRETQYF TGTGCCAGTCAGGGGTGGAGAGAGACCCAGTACTTC
NA TRBJ1-6 TRBV14 TRBD1 CASSPRDRGLASYNSPLHF TGTGCCAGCAGCCCCCGGGACAGGGGGCTGGCGTCCTATAATTCACCCCTCCACTTT
few TRBJ1-2 TRBV4-1 NA CASSQEVRTNYGYTF TGCGCCAGCAGCCAAGAGGTCAGGACCAACTATGGCTACACCTTC
NA TRBJ2-1 TRBV3-1 NA CASSQGWVSYNEQFF TGTGCCAGCAGCCAGGGGTGGGTTTCCTACAATGAGCAGTTCTTC
NA TRBJ1-1 TRBV11-1 TRBD1 CASSLAWDRSPTEAFF TGTGCCAGCAGCTTAGCTTGGGACAGATCCCCCACCGAAGCTTTCTTT
NA TRBJ2-3 TRBV29-1 NA CSVYWGSTDTQYF TGCAGCGTCTACTGGGGGAGCACAGATACGCAGTATTTT
NA TRBJ1-1 TRBV7-8 NA CASTNPETPSGAFF TGTGCCAGCACCAACCCTGAGACACCGTCGGGAGCTTTCTTT
NA TRBJ1-4 TRBV15 NA CATSSTRGRGEKLFF TGTGCCACCAGCAGTACCCGAGGACGGGGCGAAAAACTGTTTTTT
NA TRBJ2-3 TRBV15 TRBD2 CATSRDGPPAGDPDTQYF TGTGCCACCAGCAGAGATGGGCCCCCAGCGGGGGACCCAGATACGCAGTATTTT
few TRBJ1-2 TRBV15 NA CATSRAGDGGYTF TGTGCCACCAGCAGAGCCGGGGATGGTGGCTACACCTTC
few TRBJ2-5 TRBV7-8 NA CASSFGLWRVQETQYF TGTGCCAGCAGCTTTGGTCTTTGGCGAGTCCAAGAGACCCAGTACTTC
NA TRBJ2-1 TRBV7-2 TRBD2 CASSWTSGFPGTTYNEQFF TGTGCCAGCAGCTGGACCTCGGGTTTCCCCGGGACTACCTACAATGAGCAGTTCTTC
few TRBJ2-7 TRBV7-3 TRBD2 CASSLGEGRFSPYEQYF TGTGCCAGCAGCTTAGGGGAGGGACGCTTTTCACCCTACGAGCAGTACTTC
few TRBJ2-3 TRBV12-3/TRBV12-4 TRBD2 CASRLRGGGADTQYF TGTGCCAGCAGACTACGGGGGGGCGGCGCAGATACGCAGTATTTT
NA TRBJ1-2 TRBV29-1 NA CSAAGGVNYGYTF TGCAGCGCCGCGGGAGGGGTCAACTATGGCTACACCTTC
once TRBJ1-1 TRBV5-1 NA CASRPDQNTEAFF TGCGCCAGCAGACCGGACCAGAACACTGAAGCTTTCTTT
few TRBJ2-1 TRBV27 TRBD2 CASSPGLPYNEQFF TGTGCCAGCAGTCCGGGACTACCCTACAATGAGCAGTTCTTC
NA TRBJ2-3 TRBV10-3 NA CAISPEGTPLPDTQYF TGTGCCATCAGCCCTGAGGGGACACCGTTACCAGATACGCAGTATTTT
NA TRBJ2-7 TRBV7-8 NA CASSLYPGGTQRDYEQYF TGTGCCAGCAGCCTCTATCCCGGCGGCACACAAAGGGACTACGAGCAGTACTTC
few TRBJ2-5 TRBV19 TRBD2 CASSPTSGYQETQYF TGTGCCAGTAGTCCGACTAGCGGGTACCAAGAGACCCAGTACTTC
NA TRBJ2-6 TRBV24-1 NA CATSDPAIGDSGANVLTF TGTGCCACCAGTGACCCCGCGATAGGGGACTCTGGGGCCAACGTCCTGACTTTC
NA TRBJ2-1 TRBV6-5 NA CASSPGPGRGGNEQFF TGTGCCAGCAGTCCCGGACCGGGTCGAGGGGGGAATGAGCAGTTCTTC
few TRBJ2-5 TRBV28 NA CASSTRVQETQYF TGTGCCAGCAGTACCAGGGTACAAGAGACCCAGTACTTC
NA TRBJ1-1 TRBV19 TRBD1 CASNGDRKNTEAFF TGTGCCAGTAACGGGGACAGGAAGAACACTGAAGCTTTCTTT
NA TRBJ1-2 TRBV20-1 NA CSARGPRQTLGYGYTF TGCAGTGCTAGAGGCCCCCGACAGACCCTTGGCTATGGCTACACCTTC
NA TRBJ2-3 TRBV27 TRBD1 CASSAHWDSPPDTQYF TGTGCCAGCAGTGCCCATTGGGACAGCCCGCCAGATACGCAGTATTTT
NA TRBJ2-1 TRBV28 NA CASSLYYAEQFF TGTGCCAGCAGTTTATATTATGCTGAGCAGTTCTTC
few TRBJ2-1 TRBV29-1 TRBD2 CSVVSGGAPAEQFF TGCAGCGTAGTTAGCGGGGGGGCGCCTGCCGAGCAGTTCTTC
NA TRBJ1-3 TRBV27 TRBD1 CASSRQGQGSGNTIYF TGTGCCAGCAGCCGACAGGGGCAGGGGTCTGGAAACACCATATATTTT
NA TRBJ2-7 TRBV7-8 NA CASSLGVTSSSYEQYF TGTGCCAGCAGCTTAGGGGTGACTAGTTCCTCCTACGAGCAGTACTTC
NA TRBJ2-7 TRBV12-3/TRBV12-4 TRBD1 CASTSSTGGYEQYF TGTGCCAGCACGTCCTCGACAGGGGGCTACGAGCAGTACTTC
NA TRBJ2-5 TRBV7-9 NA CASSRAPTQETQYF TGTGCCAGCAGCAGAGCCCCAACCCAAGAGACCCAGTACTTC
NA TRBJ1-4 TRBV15 NA CATSRGGTATNEKLFF TGTGCCACCAGCAGAGGCGGGACCGCAACTAATGAAAAACTGTTTTTT
NA TRBJ2-7 TRBV11-2 NA CASSSYRSPYEQYF TGTGCCAGCAGCAGCTATAGGAGTCCCTACGAGCAGTACTTC
NA TRBJ1-1 TRBV5-1 NA CASSLIRGVGETEAFF TGCGCCAGCAGCTTAATTCGGGGGGTAGGAGAGACTGAAGCTTTCTTT
NA TRBJ2-3 TRBV28 TRBD2 CASSTAGGPRHTQYF TGTGCCAGCAGTACCGCGGGGGGCCCCCGACATACGCAGTATTTT
NA TRBJ2-1 TRBV3-1 TRBD2 CASSQEGDYYNEQFF TGTGCCAGCAGCCAAGAGGGGGACTATTACAATGAGCAGTTCTTC
NA TRBJ1-1 TRBV5-1 NA CASSPPRGEDTEAFF TGCGCCAGCAGCCCTCCGAGGGGCGAGGACACTGAAGCTTTCTTT
NA TRBJ1-2 TRBV5-1 NA CASSLDSLRDGYTF TGCGCCAGCAGCTTGGACTCTTTAAGGGATGGCTACACCTTC
NA TRBJ2-5 TRBV29-1 TRBD1 CSVGYRGVETQYF TGCAGCGTCGGCTACAGGGGGGTGGAGACCCAGTACTTC
NA TRBJ2-7 TRBV6-5 NA CASSSPWGSVDEQYF TGTGCCAGCAGTTCCCCATGGGGGTCTGTCGACGAGCAGTACTTC
NA TRBJ1-1 TRBV12-3/TRBV12-4 NA CASRGNTEAFF TGTGCCAGCAGGGGGAACACTGAAGCTTTCTTT
NA TRBJ2-7 TRBV4-1 TRBD2 CASSPLAGNSYEQYF TGCGCCAGCAGCCCACTAGCGGGGAACTCCTACGAGCAGTACTTC
once TRBJ1-6 TRBV6-1 NA CASREQRTGNSPLHF TGTGCCAGCAGAGAGCAGAGAACCGGTAATTCACCCCTCCACTTT